These T cell receptor beta chains were read from a single sample in a study of blood T cell repertoires in COVID-19. Some clones are missing from TCRdb's copy, which holds only in-frame ones; the method was immunoSEQ multiplex PCR. This table has around 300,000 clones, over 80% appearing once. Sequencing input: PBMCs or T cells enriched from blood (not recorded which). All receptors come from a man under 40 who had recovered from COVID-19. The CDR3 runs from the conserved cysteine through the conserved F or W. D genes are given only for firm matches. Clone size is not always given. Where it is, it says once, few, many or a class for expanded clones.

D gene,V gene,clone size,J gene,CDR3 DNA,CDR3 protein
-,TRBV27,-,TRBJ2-7,TGTGCCAGCAGTCGTACAGAGTCCTACGAGCAGTACTTC,CASSRTESYEQYF
-,TRBV5-6,-,TRBJ1-5,TGTGCCAGCAGCCCTGGCAATAGCAATCAGCCCCAGCATTTT,CASSPGNSNQPQHF
-,TRBV7-9,-,TRBJ1-5,TGTGCCAGCAGCGAGCGGGACAAGAATCAGCCCCAGCATTTT,CASSERDKNQPQHF
-,TRBV24-1,-,TRBJ2-1,TGTGCCACCAGTGATCCACATCGTTCAGGGGAAATCAATGAGCAGTTCTTC,CATSDPHRSGEINEQFF
-,TRBV28,-,TRBJ1-5,TGTGCCAGCAGTTTATTGGGGCAGGGAAGCAATCAGCCCCAGCATTTT,CASSLLGQGSNQPQHF
-,TRBV7-2,-,TRBJ1-1,TGTGCCAGCAGCTTAGATGCCGGGGAGAACACTGAAGCTTTCTTT,CASSLDAGENTEAFF
-,TRBV4-1,-,TRBJ2-7,TGCGCCAGCAGCCAAGAGGCGGATTTTTATCGCTACGAGCAGTACTTC,CASSQEADFYRYEQYF
TRBD1,TRBV2,-,TRBJ1-5,TGTGCCAGCAGTTTGACAGGGAACAATCAGCCCCAGCATTTT,CASSLTGNNQPQHF
TRBD2,TRBV18,-,TRBJ2-3,TGTGCCAGCTCACCAAAGGAGCGGGGGGGCCCAGATACGCAGTATTTT,CASSPKERGGPDTQYF
-,TRBV12-3/TRBV12-4,-,TRBJ1-5,TGTGCCAGCAAGGAGGGAGGCAATCAGCCCCAGCATTTT,CASKEGGNQPQHF
-,TRBV19,-,TRBJ1-2,TGTGCCAGTATCGCTACGGCTAACTATGGCTACACCTTC,CASIATANYGYTF
-,TRBV28,once,TRBJ1-2,TGTGCCAGCAGTTTAGGGGGGGGCATCGGCTATGGCTACACCTTC,CASSLGGGIGYGYTF
TRBD1,TRBV5-6,-,TRBJ2-4,TGTGCCAGCAGCTTTAAGGGGGCTGACGCCAAAAACATTCAGTACTTC,CASSFKGADAKNIQYF
-,TRBV19,few,TRBJ1-6,TGTGCCAGTAGTATTACAGGGATCTATTCACCCCTCCACTTT,CASSITGIYSPLHF
-,TRBV6-5,-,TRBJ1-2,TGTGCCAGCAACGATAGACCAGGGGTTAGAAGCTACACCTTC,CASNDRPGVRSYTF
-,TRBV18,-,TRBJ2-1,TGTGCCAGCTCACCATCGTCCCCACTAGTAACCTACAATGAGCAGTTCTTC,CASSPSSPLVTYNEQFF
TRBD1,TRBV28,-,TRBJ2-7,TGTGCCAGCCGAGACAGGGTTTCCTACGAGCAGTACTTC,CASRDRVSYEQYF
-,TRBV4-1,-,TRBJ2-3,TGCGCCAGCAGCCAAGCACTAGCAGATACGCAGTATTTT,CASSQALADTQYF
TRBD1,TRBV9,-,TRBJ2-3,TGTGCCAGCAGCGTAGCGCCCGGGACAGGGGTATCGGGCACAGATACGCAGTATTTT,CASSVAPGTGVSGTDTQYF
-,TRBV21-1,-,TRBJ1-2,TGTGCCAGCAGCTCGGCCGGGGGCTATGGCTACACCTTC,CASSSAGGYGYTF
TRBD1,TRBV7-6,-,TRBJ2-1,TGTGCCAGCAGCTATAGACAGGGAATCTACAATGAGCAGTTCTTC,CASSYRQGIYNEQFF
-,TRBV27,-,TRBJ1-3,TGTGCCAGCAGTGACAGGAGGTTAGACACCATATATTTT,CASSDRRLDTIYF
TRBD1,TRBV4-2,-,TRBJ2-7,TGTGCCAGCGGCCCGACAGGGGCAGGTTACGAGCAGTACTTC,CASGPTGAGYEQYF
-,TRBV5-1,-,TRBJ2-5,TGCGCCAGCAGCTATGGGGCGTACCAAGAGACCCAGTACTTC,CASSYGAYQETQYF
TRBD2,TRBV5-4,-,TRBJ2-2,TGTGCCAGCAGCCGACACGGTAGCGGGCGGGGGACCGGGGAGCTGTTTTTT,CASSRHGSGRGTGELFF
-,TRBV4-1,-,TRBJ2-7,TGCGCCAGCAGCCCGATATCAGGGGACTACGAGCAGTACTTC,CASSPISGDYEQYF
TRBD2,TRBV5-6,-,TRBJ2-7,TGTGCCAGCAGCCTCAGACTAGCGGGGTCCTACGAGCAGTACTTC,CASSLRLAGSYEQYF
-,TRBV10-3,-,TRBJ1-3,TGTGCCATCAGTGAGTCGGGCAGTATGAGCTCTGGAAACACCATATATTTT,CAISESGSMSSGNTIYF
TRBD2,TRBV3-1/TRBV3-2,once,TRBJ2-1,TGTGCCAGCAGCCAAGATCCCAGCGGGGGACCGGGGGTCTTC,CASSQDPSGGPGVF
-,TRBV25-1,-,TRBJ1-4,TGTGCCAGCAGTGAATATAAGCGAGATCCAGCTGAAAAACTGTTTTTT,CASSEYKRDPAEKLFF
-,TRBV5-1,-,TRBJ2-3,TGCGCCAGCAGCTCCGGACAGTTGGGAGCAGATACGCAGTATTTT,CASSSGQLGADTQYF
TRBD2,TRBV14,-,TRBJ2-3,TGTGCCAGCAGCCATGGACTAGCGGGGGGGATCGTACGTACAGATACGCAGTATTTT,CASSHGLAGGIVRTDTQYF
-,TRBV7-9,-,TRBJ1-2,TGTGCCAGCAGCTTAGAGCCCTATGGCTACACCTTC,CASSLEPYGYTF
-,TRBV5-6,-,TRBJ2-6,TGTGCCAGCAGCCTAGGACAGCCTGGGGCCAACGTCCTGACTTTC,CASSLGQPGANVLTF
-,TRBV5-1,once,TRBJ1-1,TGCGCCAGCAGCTTGGGGCTGAGCCGGGTTAAGAACACTGAAGCTTTCTTT,CASSLGLSRVKNTEAFF
TRBD1,TRBV6-5,few,TRBJ1-5,TGTGCCAGCAAAACCGGGACAGGCAACCAGCCCCAGCATTTT,CASKTGTGNQPQHF
-,TRBV10-1,-,TRBJ2-2,TGCGCCAGCAGAGCCTCCGGGGAGCTGTTTTTT,CASRASGELFF
TRBD1,TRBV2,-,TRBJ2-7,TGTGCCAGCAGTATAGGACAGGGAGCCTACGAGCAGTACTTC,CASSIGQGAYEQYF
-,TRBV28,-,TRBJ1-1,TGTGCCAGCATCCAGGCTGCAAACACTGAAGCTTTCTTT,CASIQAANTEAFF
TRBD1,TRBV11-2,-,TRBJ1-4,TGTGCCAGCAGCTTGGCATACAGGGGGCCTAATGAAAAACTGTTTTTT,CASSLAYRGPNEKLFF
TRBD2,TRBV5-4,-,TRBJ2-7,TGTGCCAGCAGCTTGGCTAGCGGGGGATTATACGAGCAGTACTTC,CASSLASGGLYEQYF
TRBD1,TRBV28,-,TRBJ2-5,TGTGCCAGCAGTCTACCGGGACAGGGGGTTCAAGAGACCCAGTACTTC,CASSLPGQGVQETQYF
-,TRBV28,-,TRBJ1-2,TGTGCCAGCAGGTCACCGGGGGGTAACTATGGCTACACCTTC,CASRSPGGNYGYTF
-,TRBV28,-,TRBJ2-1,TGTGCCAGCAGGAGCGGGACAACCTACAATGAGCAGTTCTTC,CASRSGTTYNEQFF
-,TRBV29-1,-,TRBJ2-1,TGCAGCGTTGGTATCAATGAGCAGTTCTTC,CSVGINEQFF
-,TRBV3-1/TRBV3-2,-,TRBJ1-5,TGTGCCAGCAGCCAAACGCGGTATAGCAATCAGCCCCAGCATTTT,CASSQTRYSNQPQHF
TRBD2,TRBV18,-,TRBJ2-3,TGTGCCAGCTCCCTTGGACTAGCGGGGGGGCCGACAGATACGCAGTATTTT,CASSLGLAGGPTDTQYF
TRBD2,TRBV7-6,-,TRBJ2-5,TGTGCCAGCAGCTTACGGCCAACTAGCGGACAAGAGACCCAGTACTTC,CASSLRPTSGQETQYF
-,TRBV18,-,TRBJ2-1,TGTGCCAGCTCACCACAGGGGACACCCAACAATGAGCAGTTCTTC,CASSPQGTPNNEQFF
-,TRBV23-1,-,TRBJ1-4,TGCGCCAGCAGTCATCGAATGGGCCCTCTTAATGAAAAACTGTTTTTT,CASSHRMGPLNEKLFF
-,TRBV12-3/TRBV12-4,-,TRBJ1-5,TGTGCCAGCAGGTATAGCAATCAGCCCCAGCATTTT,CASRYSNQPQHF
-,TRBV7-3,-,TRBJ2-3,TGTGCCAGCAGCTTACGAAATGACCGGCTAGTCGATTCAGATACGCAGTATTTT,CASSLRNDRLVDSDTQYF